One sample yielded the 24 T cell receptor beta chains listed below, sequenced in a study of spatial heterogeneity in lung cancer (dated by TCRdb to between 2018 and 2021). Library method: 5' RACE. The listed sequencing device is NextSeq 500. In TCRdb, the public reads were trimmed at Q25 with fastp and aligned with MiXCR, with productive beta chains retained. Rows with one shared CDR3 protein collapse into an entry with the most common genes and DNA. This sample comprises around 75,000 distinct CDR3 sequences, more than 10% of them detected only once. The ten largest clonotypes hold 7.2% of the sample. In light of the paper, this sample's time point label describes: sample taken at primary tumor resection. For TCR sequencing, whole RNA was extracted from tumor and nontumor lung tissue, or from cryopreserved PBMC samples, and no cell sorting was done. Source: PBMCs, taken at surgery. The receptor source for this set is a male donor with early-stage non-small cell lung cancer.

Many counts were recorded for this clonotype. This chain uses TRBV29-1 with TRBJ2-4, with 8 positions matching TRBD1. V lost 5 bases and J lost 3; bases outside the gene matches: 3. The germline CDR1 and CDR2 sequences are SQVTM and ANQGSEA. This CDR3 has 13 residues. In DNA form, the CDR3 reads TGCAGCGTTTCCGGGACAGGCAAAAACATTCAGTACTTC. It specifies CSVSGTGKNIQYF.

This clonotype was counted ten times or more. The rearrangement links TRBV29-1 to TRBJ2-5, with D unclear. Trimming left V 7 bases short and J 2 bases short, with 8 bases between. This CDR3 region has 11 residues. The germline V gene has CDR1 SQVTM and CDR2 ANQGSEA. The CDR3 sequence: CSERGQETQYF. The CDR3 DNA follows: TGCAGCGAGCGTGGGCAAGAGACCCAGTACTTC.

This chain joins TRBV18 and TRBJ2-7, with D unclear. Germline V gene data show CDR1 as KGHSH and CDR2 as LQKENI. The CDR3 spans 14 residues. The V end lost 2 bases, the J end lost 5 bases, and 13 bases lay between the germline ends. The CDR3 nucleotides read TGTGCCAGCTCACCAGTTGCGGTGGCGGACGAGCAGTACTTC. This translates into CASSPVAVADEQYF.

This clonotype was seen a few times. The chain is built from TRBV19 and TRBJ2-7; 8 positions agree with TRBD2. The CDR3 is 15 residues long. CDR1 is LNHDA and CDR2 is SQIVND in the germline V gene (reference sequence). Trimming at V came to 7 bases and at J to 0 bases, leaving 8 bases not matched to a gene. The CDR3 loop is CASTPGLGVSYEQYF. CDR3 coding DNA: TGTGCCAGTACCCCGGGACTAGGGGTCTCCTACGAGCAGTACTTC.

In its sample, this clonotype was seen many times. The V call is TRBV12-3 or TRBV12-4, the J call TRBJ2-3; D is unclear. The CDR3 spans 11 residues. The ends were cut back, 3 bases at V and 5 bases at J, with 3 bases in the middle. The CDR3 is CASSLKDTQYF. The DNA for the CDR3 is TGTGCCAGCAGTTTGAAAGATACGCAGTATTTT.

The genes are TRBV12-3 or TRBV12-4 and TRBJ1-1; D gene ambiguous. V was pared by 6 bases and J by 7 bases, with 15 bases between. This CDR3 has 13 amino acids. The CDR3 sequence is CASRQGKWVEAFF. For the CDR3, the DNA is TGTGCCAGCAGGCAAGGGAAGTGGGTTGAAGCTTTCTTT.

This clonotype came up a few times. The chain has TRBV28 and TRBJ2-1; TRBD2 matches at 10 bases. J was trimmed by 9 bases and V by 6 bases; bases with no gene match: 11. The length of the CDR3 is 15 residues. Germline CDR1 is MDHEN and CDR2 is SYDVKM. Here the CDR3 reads CASSPLAGAAGEQFF. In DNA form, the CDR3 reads TGTGCCAGCAGCCCTCTAGCGGGAGCGGCTGGTGAGCAGTTCTTC.

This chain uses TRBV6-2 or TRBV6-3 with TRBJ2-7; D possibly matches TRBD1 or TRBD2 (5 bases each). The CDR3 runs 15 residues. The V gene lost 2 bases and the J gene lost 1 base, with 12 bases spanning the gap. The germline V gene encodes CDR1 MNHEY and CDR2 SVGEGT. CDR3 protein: CASSYPRGRSYEQYF. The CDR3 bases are TGTGCCAGCAGTTACCCCCGGGGCAGGTCCTACGAGCAGTACTTC.

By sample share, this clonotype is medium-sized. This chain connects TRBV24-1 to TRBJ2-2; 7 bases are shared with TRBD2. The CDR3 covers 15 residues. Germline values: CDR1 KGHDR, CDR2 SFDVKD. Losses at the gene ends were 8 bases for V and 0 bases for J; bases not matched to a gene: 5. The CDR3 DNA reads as TGTGCCACCATCGGGAGCGGGACGAACACCGGGGAGCTGTTTTTT. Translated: CATIGSGTNTGELFF.

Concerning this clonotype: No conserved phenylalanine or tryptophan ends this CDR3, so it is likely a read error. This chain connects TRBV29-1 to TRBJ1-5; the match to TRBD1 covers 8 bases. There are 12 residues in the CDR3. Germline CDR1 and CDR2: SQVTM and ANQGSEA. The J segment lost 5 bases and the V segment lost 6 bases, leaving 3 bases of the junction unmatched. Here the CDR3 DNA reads TGCAGCGTCATGACAGGGGATCAGCCCCAGCATTAT. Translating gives CSVMTGDQPQHY.

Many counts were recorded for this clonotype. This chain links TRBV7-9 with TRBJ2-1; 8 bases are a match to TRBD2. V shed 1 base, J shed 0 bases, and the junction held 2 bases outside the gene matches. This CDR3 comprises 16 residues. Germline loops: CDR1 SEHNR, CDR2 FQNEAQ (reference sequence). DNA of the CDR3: TGTGCCAGCAGCTTAGGTCTAGCGGGCTCCTACAATGAGCAGTTCTTC. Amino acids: CASSLGLAGSYNEQFF.

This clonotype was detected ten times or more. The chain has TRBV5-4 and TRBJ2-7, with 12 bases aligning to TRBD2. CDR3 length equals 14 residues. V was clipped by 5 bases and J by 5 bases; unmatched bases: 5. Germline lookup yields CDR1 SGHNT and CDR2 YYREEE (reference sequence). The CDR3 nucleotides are TGTGCCAGCAGACGAGGACTAGCGGGACACGAGCAGTACTTC. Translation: CASRRGLAGHEQYF.

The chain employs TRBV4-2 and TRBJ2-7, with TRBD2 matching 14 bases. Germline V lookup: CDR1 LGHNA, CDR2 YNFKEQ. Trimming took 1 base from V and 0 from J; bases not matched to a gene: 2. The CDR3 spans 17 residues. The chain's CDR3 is CASSQGTSGRSSYEQYF. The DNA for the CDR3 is TGTGCCAGCAGCCAAGGGACTAGCGGGAGGAGCTCCTACGAGCAGTACTTC.

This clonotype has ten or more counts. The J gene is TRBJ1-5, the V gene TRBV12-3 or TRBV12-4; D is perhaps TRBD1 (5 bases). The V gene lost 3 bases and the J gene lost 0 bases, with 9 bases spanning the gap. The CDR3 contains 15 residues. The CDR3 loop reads CASSFAGHSNQPQHF. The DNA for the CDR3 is TGTGCCAGCAGTTTTGCAGGACATAGCAATCAGCCCCAGCATTTT.

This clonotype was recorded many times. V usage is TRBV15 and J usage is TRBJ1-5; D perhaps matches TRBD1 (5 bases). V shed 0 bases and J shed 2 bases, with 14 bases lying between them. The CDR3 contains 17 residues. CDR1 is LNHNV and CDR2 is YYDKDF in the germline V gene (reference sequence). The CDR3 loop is CATSRERVGGGNQPQHF. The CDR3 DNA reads TGTGCCACCAGCAGAGAGCGGGTTGGGGGAGGCAATCAGCCCCAGCATTTT.

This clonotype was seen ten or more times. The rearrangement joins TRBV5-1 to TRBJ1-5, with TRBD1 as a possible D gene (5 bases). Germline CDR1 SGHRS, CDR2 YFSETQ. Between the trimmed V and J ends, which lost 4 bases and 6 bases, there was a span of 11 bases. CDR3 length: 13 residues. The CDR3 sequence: CASSQNGGQPQHF. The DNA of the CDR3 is TGCGCCAGCAGCCAGAACGGGGGTCAGCCCCAGCATTTT.

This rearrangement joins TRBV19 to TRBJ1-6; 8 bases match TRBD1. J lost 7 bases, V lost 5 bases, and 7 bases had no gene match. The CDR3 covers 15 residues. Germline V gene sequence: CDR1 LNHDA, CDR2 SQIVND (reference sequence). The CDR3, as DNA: TGTGCCAGTAGTGGAGGACAGGGTGGCAATTCACCCCTCCACTTT. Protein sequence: CASSGGQGGNSPLHF. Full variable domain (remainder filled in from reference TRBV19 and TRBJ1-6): DGGITQSPKYLFRKEGQNVTLSCEQNLNHDAMYWYRQDPGQGLRLIYYSQIVNDFQKGDIAEGYSVSREKKESFPLTVTSAQKNPTAFYLCASSGGQGGNSPLHFGNGTRLTVT.

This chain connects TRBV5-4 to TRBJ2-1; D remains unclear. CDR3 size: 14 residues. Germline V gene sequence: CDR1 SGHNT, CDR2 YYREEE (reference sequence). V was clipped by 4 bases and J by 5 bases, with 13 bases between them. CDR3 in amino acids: CASSPLAVNNEQFF. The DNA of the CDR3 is TGTGCCAGCAGCCCCCTCGCCGTCAACAATGAGCAGTTCTTC.

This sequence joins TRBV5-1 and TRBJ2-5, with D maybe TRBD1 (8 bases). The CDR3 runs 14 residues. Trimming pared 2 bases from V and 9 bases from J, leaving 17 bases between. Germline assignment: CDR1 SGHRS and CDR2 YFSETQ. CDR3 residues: CASSFQTGEGAQYF. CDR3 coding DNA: TGCGCCAGCAGCTTCCAGACAGGGGAGGGGGCCCAGTACTTC.

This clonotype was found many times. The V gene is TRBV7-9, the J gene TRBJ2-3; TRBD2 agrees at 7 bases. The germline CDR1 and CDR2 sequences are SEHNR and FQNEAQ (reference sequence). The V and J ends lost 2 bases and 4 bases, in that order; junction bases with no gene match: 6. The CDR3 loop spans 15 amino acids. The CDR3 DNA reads TGTGCCAGCAGCTTAATAGGCGGGAGCGCAGATACGCAGTATTTT. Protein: CASSLIGGSADTQYF.

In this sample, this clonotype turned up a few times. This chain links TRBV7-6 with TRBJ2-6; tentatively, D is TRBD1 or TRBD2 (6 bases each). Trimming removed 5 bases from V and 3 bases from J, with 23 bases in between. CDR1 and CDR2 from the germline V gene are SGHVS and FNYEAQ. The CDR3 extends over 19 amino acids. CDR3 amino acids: CASSLGPGADYGGANVLTF. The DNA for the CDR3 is TGTGCCAGCAGCCTCGGGCCGGGGGCGGATTATGGTGGGGCCAACGTCCTGACTTTC.

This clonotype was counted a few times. This CDR3 is CASSMDPGESEQYF. In DNA, the CDR3 is TGTGCCAGCAGCATGGACCCGGGGGAGAGCGAGCAGTACTTC. J is TRBJ2-7 and V is TRBV5-5, with D perhaps matching TRBD2 (6 bases). V gave up 4 bases and J gave up 6 bases, with 17 bases separating them. This CDR3 region has 14 residues. Germline V gene sequence: CDR1 SGHKS, CDR2 YYEKEE (reference sequence).

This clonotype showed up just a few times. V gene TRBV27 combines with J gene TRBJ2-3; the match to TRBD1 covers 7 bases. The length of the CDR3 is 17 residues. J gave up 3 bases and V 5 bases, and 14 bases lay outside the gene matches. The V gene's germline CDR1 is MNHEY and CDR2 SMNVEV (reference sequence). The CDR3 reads CASSPLVTGKGTDTQYF. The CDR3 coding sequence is TGTGCCAGCAGTCCATTAGTGACAGGGAAGGGGACAGATACGCAGTATTTT.

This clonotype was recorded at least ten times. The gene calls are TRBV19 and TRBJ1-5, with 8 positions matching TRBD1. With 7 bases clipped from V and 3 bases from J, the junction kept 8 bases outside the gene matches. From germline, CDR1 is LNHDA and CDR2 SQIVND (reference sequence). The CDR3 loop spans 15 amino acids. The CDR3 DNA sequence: TGTGCCAGTAAGGGGACAGGCATCACCAATCAGCCCCAGCATTTT. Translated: CASKGTGITNQPQHF.